One sample yielded the 22 T cell receptor beta chains listed below, sequenced in a study of blood T cell repertoires in COVID-19. Libraries were prepared by immunoSEQ multiplex PCR; TCRdb keeps only in-frame clonotypes and omits some of them. The sample consists of over 200,000 clones, under 90% of them appearing once. The sample consisted of PBMCs or T cells enriched from blood (not recorded which). These TCRs come from a man in his 60s who had recovered from COVID-19.

The chain is built from TRBV9 and TRBJ2-1, with D hard to call. The CDR3 sequence is 14 residues long. The V end lost 3 bases, the J end lost 2 bases, and 9 bases lay between the germline ends. Germline CDR1 reads SGDLS; CDR2 reads YYNGEE. CDR3 sequence reads: CASSGFRAYNEQFF. For the CDR3, the DNA is TGTGCCAGCAGCGGCTTCCGGGCCTACAATGAGCAGTTCTTC.

The rearrangement joins TRBV6-5 to TRBJ2-7, with 11 positions matching TRBD1. V trimming: 0 bases; J trimming: 4 bases; junction bases outside the gene matches: 5. This CDR3 has 16 residues. CDR1 and CDR2 (germline): MNHEY, SVGAGI. CDR3 region: CASSYSGQGARYEQYF. The CDR3 region has the DNA TGTGCCAGCAGTTACTCCGGACAGGGGGCTCGGTACGAGCAGTACTTC.

The genes are TRBV7-6 and TRBJ2-2; 7 nucleotides match TRBD1. The trim removed 4 bases at V and 6 bases at J, leaving 2 bases unmatched. CDR1 is SGHVS and CDR2 is FNYEAQ in the germline V gene. The CDR3 totals 13 residues. As DNA, the CDR3 is TGTGCCAGCAGCTCGACAGGGCCCGGGGAGCTGTTTTTT. It translates to CASSSTGPGELFF.

For the CDR3, the DNA is TGCGCCAGCAGCTTAACAGTTACCCCGTCGGAGACCCAGTACTTC. Residues: CASSLTVTPSETQYF. The genes are TRBV5-1 and TRBJ2-5; no definite D call. CDR1 is SGHRS, CDR2 YFSETQ, per germline. This CDR3 region has 15 residues. Trimming removed 2 bases from V and 5 bases from J, with 16 bases in between.

V usage is TRBV10-2 and J usage is TRBJ2-7; maybe TRBD1 (6 bases). Germline V gene lookup returns CDR1 WSHSY and CDR2 SAAADI. V was trimmed by 6 bases and J by 0 bases, leaving 12 bases between them. CDR3 size: 14 residues. The CDR3: CASSSRTDSYEQYF. The CDR3 DNA reads TGCGCCAGCAGCAGTCGGACAGACTCCTACGAGCAGTACTTC.

This chain links TRBV6-5 with TRBJ1-1; 9 bases line up with TRBD1. This CDR3 region has 15 residues. Germline V gene sequence: CDR1 MNHEY, CDR2 SVGAGI. V shed 8 bases and J 1 base; nucleotides not matched to a gene: 8. Here the CDR3 reads CASSRPGQGNTEAFF. The CDR3, as DNA: TGTGCCAGCTCCCGACCGGGACAGGGGAACACTGAAGCTTTCTTT.

The gene calls are TRBV7-9 and TRBJ1-4; D gene unclear. CDR1 and CDR2 from the germline V gene are SEHNR and FQNEAQ (reference sequence). The CDR3 is made up of 14 amino acids. V was pared by 1 base and J by 5 bases, with 8 bases between. This chain's CDR3 is CASSLGQENEKLFF. The CDR3, as DNA: TGTGCCAGCAGCTTAGGTCAGGAAAATGAAAAACTGTTTTTT.

The chain employs TRBV5-6 and TRBJ2-7; 13 positions match TRBD2. Trimming cost V 3 bases and J 4 bases; bases outside gene matches: 13. This CDR3 region has 18 residues. Per the germline V gene, CDR1 is SGHDT and CDR2 is YYEEEE. The CDR3 loop is CASSSGTSGVSRRYEQYF. CDR3 sequence (DNA): TGTGCCAGCAGCTCCGGGACTAGCGGGGTGTCCCGTCGTTACGAGCAGTACTTC.

This clone has only one observation. The chain carries TRBV6-5 and TRBJ1-2; TRBD1 matches at 8 bases. The CDR3 consists of 14 residues. V lost 6 bases to trimming and J lost 2 bases; unmatched junction nucleotides: 5. In germline, CDR1 is MNHEY, CDR2 SVGAGI. The CDR3 region has the DNA TGTGCCAGCAGGTTCAGGGGGCCGAACTATGGCTACACCTTC. Encoded protein: CASRFRGPNYGYTF.

The chain recombines TRBV4-3 with TRBJ1-2, with TRBD1 as a possible D gene (5 bases). Germline CDR1 reads LGHNA; CDR2 reads YSLEER. This CDR3 has 15 amino acids. V was trimmed by 0 bases and J by 2 bases, leaving 10 bases between them. CDR3 loop: CASSQDLTDNYGYTF. CDR3 bases: TGCGCCAGCAGCCAAGATTTGACAGACAACTATGGCTACACCTTC.

The chain employs TRBV7-9 and TRBJ1-6; TRBD1 might be the D (5 bases). Germline CDR1 and CDR2: SEHNR and FQNEAQ (reference sequence). Trimming shortened V by 5 bases and J by 9 bases, and 17 bases separated the two germline ends. The CDR3 covers 15 residues. The CDR3 DNA follows: TGTGCCAGCAGCGCCACAGGCATAGTGGGTTCACCCCTCCACTTT. Translation: CASSATGIVGSPLHF.

The V call is TRBV6-2 or TRBV6-3, the J call TRBJ1-1; TRBD1 might be the D (6 bases). The germline V gene encodes CDR1 MNHEY and CDR2 SVGEGT. The CDR3 loop spans 11 amino acids. V lost 6 bases, J lost 8 bases, and 10 bases lay in between. CDR3 coding DNA: TGTGCCAGCAGCCGCCAGGGGGAAGCTTTCTTT. This sequence encodes CASSRQGEAFF.

This rearrangement joins TRBV11-2 to TRBJ1-4; 7 bases are shared with TRBD1. CDR1 SGHAT and CDR2 FQNNGV come from the germline V gene. The CDR3 loop spans 14 amino acids. The V gene end was trimmed by 4 bases and the J gene end by 7 bases; junction bases not matched to a gene: 6. CDR3 sequence reads: CASSYGQAAEKLFF. The CDR3 DNA reads TGTGCCAGCAGCTATGGACAGGCTGCTGAAAAACTGTTTTTT.

About this clone: Other DNA sequences of this sample code for an identical CDR3. V gene TRBV19 combines with J gene TRBJ1-4, with 9 bases fitting TRBD1. This CDR3 spans 13 amino acids. Germline V CDR1 and CDR2: LNHDA, SQIVND (reference sequence). The junction had 0 bases not matched to a gene; V was cut back by 6 bases and J by 4 bases. CDR3 loop: CASRGQGNEKLFF. CDR3 nucleotides: TGTGCCAGTAGGGGACAGGGTAATGAAAAACTGTTTTTT.

The chain recombines TRBV7-9 with TRBJ2-3; D is undetermined. CDR3 length equals 14 residues. CDR1 SEHNR and CDR2 FQNEAQ come from the germline V gene (reference sequence). With 4 bases removed from V and 0 bases from J, the gap between germline ends came to 8 bases. This chain's CDR3 is CASSSRGSTDTQYF. The CDR3 region has the DNA TGTGCCAGCAGCTCCCGCGGCAGCACAGATACGCAGTATTTT.

The V gene is TRBV18, the J gene TRBJ1-1; D might be TRBD1 (6 bases). V was trimmed by 1 base and J by 4 bases, leaving 13 bases between them. The germline V gene encodes CDR1 KGHSH and CDR2 LQKENI. The CDR3 is 15 amino acids. In DNA form, the CDR3 reads TGTGCCAGCTCACCACTTGCTGGGGGCGGCACTGAAGCTTTCTTT. It specifies CASSPLAGGGTEAFF. Full variable domain (outside the CDR3, taken from reference TRBV18 and TRBJ1-1): NAGVMQNPRHLVRRRGQEARLRCSPMKGHSHVYWYRQLPEEGLKFMVYLQKENIIDESGMPKERFSAEFPKEGPSILRIQQVVRGDSAAYFCASSPLAGGGTEAFFGQGTRLTVV.

This chain connects TRBV11-3 to TRBJ2-5, with TRBD1 matching over 7 bases. This CDR3 is built from 15 residues. Germline values: CDR1 SGHNT, CDR2 YENEEA. Unmatched junction bases numbered 8, after V lost 5 bases and J lost 2 bases. CDR3 region: CASSPPGTVQETQYF. In nucleotides, the CDR3 is TGTGCCAGCAGCCCCCCCGGGACAGTACAAGAGACCCAGTACTTC.

The chain has TRBV18 and TRBJ2-7, with 10 bases matching TRBD1. V gave up 3 bases and J gave up 2 bases; unmatched junction bases: 4. The CDR3 has 15 amino acids. Germline V CDR1 and CDR2: KGHSH, LQKENI. The DNA of the CDR3 is TGTGCCAGCTCACCCGACAGGGGGCAAACCTACGAGCAGTACTTC. Translated: CASSPDRGQTYEQYF. Complete variable domain (other parts from reference TRBV18 and TRBJ2-7): NAGVMQNPRHLVRRRGQEARLRCSPMKGHSHVYWYRQLPEEGLKFMVYLQKENIIDESGMPKERFSAEFPKEGPSILRIQQVVRGDSAAYFCASSPDRGQTYEQYFGPGTRLTVT.

This clone appeared once. In nucleotides, the CDR3 is TGTGCCAGCAGCTTAGATCAGAATAGCGGGGGAAATGAGCAGTTCTTC. Translated: CASSLDQNSGGNEQFF. The chain links TRBV11-2 to TRBJ2-1, with TRBD2 identical over 9 bases. This CDR3 has 16 residues. After removal of 0 bases from V and 7 bases from J, the junction contained 7 bases not matched to a gene. Germline-derived CDR1 and CDR2 are SGHAT and FQNNGV.

This chain joins TRBV15 and TRBJ2-3; D perhaps matches TRBD2 (6 bases). Per germline, CDR1 LNHNV and CDR2 YYDKDF (reference sequence). This CDR3 contains 16 residues. Trimming cost V 0 bases and J 0 bases, with 10 bases left between them. DNA of the CDR3: TGTGCCACCAGCAGAGAACTAGCCGTTAGCACAGATACGCAGTATTTT. It encodes CATSRELAVSTDTQYF.

The CDR3: CASSSGQLFANTEAFF. CDR3 DNA: TGTGCCAGCTCATCGGGACAGCTCTTCGCGAACACTGAAGCTTTCTTT. This rearrangement joins TRBV18 to TRBJ1-1, with 7 bases that match TRBD1. Trimming cost V 5 bases and J 1 base; bases outside gene matches: 10. There are 16 residues in the CDR3. Germline V lookup: CDR1 KGHSH, CDR2 LQKENI.

V usage is TRBV9 and J usage is TRBJ2-1; unclear D gene. The CDR3 is 14 residues long. The ends were cut back, 0 bases at V and 4 bases at J, with 8 bases in the middle. The V gene's germline CDR1 is SGDLS and CDR2 YYNGEE. In DNA, the CDR3 is TGTGCCAGCAGCGTAGGACCTAGGTACAATGAGCAGTTCTTC. It codes for CASSVGPRYNEQFF.